Following are 15 T cell receptor beta chains from one sample sequenced in a study of T cells in Graves' hyperthyroidism and ophthalmopathy. TCR beta CDR3 sequences were amplified from RNA transcripts. Primed by the HTBI set, a first-round RT-PCR was run on the TCR CDR3. Using its own MiXCR run on the multiplex PCR reads, TCRdb lists one record per CDR3 protein. Here the sample spans approximately 400,000 distinct CDR3 sequences, approximately 15% being singletons. Sequencing was performed on blood. The receptors were gathered from a woman aged 25 to 39 with Graves' hyperthyroidism.

The chain links TRBV19 to TRBJ2-4; possible D gene TRBD2, 5 bases. Trimming stripped 0 bases from V and 8 bases from J, with 11 bases between. Per the germline V gene, CDR1 is LNHDA and CDR2 is SQIVND (reference sequence). CDR3 size: 14 residues. CDR3 bases: TGTGCCAGTAGTATAGAGGGGTTGAGGGACATTCAGTACTTC. This gives the protein CASSIEGLRDIQYF.

A note on this clonotype: A read error may be the cause here, since a much bigger clone is one base away. The J gene is TRBJ1-6, the V gene TRBV28; tentative D call: TRBD1 (6 bases). V lost 5 bases to trimming and J lost 9 bases, with 14 bases between them. Germline V gene lookup returns CDR1 MDHEN and CDR2 SYDVKM. This CDR3 contains 14 residues. The CDR3 loop is CASSESGGPSPLHF. In nucleotides, the CDR3 is TGTGCCAGCAGTGAGTCGGGGGGGCCTTCACCCCTCCACTTT.

This clonotype showed up many times. The chain is built from TRBV18 and TRBJ1-1; no firm D call. CDR1 KGHSH and CDR2 LQKENI come from the germline V gene. V shed 3 bases and J shed 7 bases, with 12 bases lying between them. The CDR3 consists of 13 residues. CDR3: CASSPPNGDEAFF. CDR3 sequence (DNA): TGTGCCAGCTCACCGCCGAACGGGGATGAAGCTTTCTTT.

This clonotype occurred many times. V and J are TRBV2 and TRBJ1-4; D possibly corresponds to TRBD1 (5 bases). Germline CDR1 is SNHLY and CDR2 is FYNNEI. The CDR3 runs to 14 residues. Trimming took off 8 bases at V and 4 bases at J, with 14 bases between the two ends. The CDR3 here is CASWRGDFNEKLFF. In nucleotides, the CDR3 is TGTGCCAGCTGGCGAGGGGACTTTAATGAAAAACTGTTTTTT. Variable domain in full (rest from reference TRBV2 and TRBJ1-4): EPEVTQTPSHQVTQMGQEVILRCVPISNHLYFYWYRQILGQKVEFLVSFYNNEISEKSEIFDDQFSVERPDGSNFTLKIRSTKLEDSAMYFCASWRGDFNEKLFFGSGTQLSVL.

This clonotype came up many times. The chain combines TRBV24-1 with TRBJ1-4; no definite D call. Trimming pared 4 bases from V and 0 bases from J, leaving 11 bases between. The CDR3 covers 16 residues. Germline-derived CDR1 and CDR2 are KGHDR and SFDVKD. CDR3 amino acids: CATSEPDGTTNEKLFF. CDR3 sequence (DNA): TGTGCCACCAGTGAGCCAGACGGGACAACTAATGAAAAACTGTTTTTT.

This clonotype has more than one count but fewer than ten. The V call is TRBV5-1, the J call TRBJ2-3, with a possible D match to TRBD2 (6 bases). Trimming cost V 2 bases and J 6 bases, with 10 bases left between them. CDR3 length: 13 amino acids. Germline values: CDR1 SGHRS, CDR2 YFSETQ. The CDR3 DNA follows: TGCGCCAGCAGCTTCCCGGAGGGGGATACGCAGTATTTT. Its translation: CASSFPEGDTQYF.

The table lists this clonotype with a few counts. The chain couples TRBV5-1 to TRBJ2-3, with TRBD2 identical over 7 bases. The CDR3 is made up of 14 amino acids. The J segment lost 4 bases and the V segment lost 4 bases, leaving 6 bases of the junction unmatched. From germline, CDR1 is SGHRS and CDR2 YFSETQ. The CDR3: CASSGRTSADTQYF. DNA for the CDR3: TGCGCCAGCAGCGGACGGACTAGTGCAGATACGCAGTATTTT.

With regard to this clonotype: A much larger clone differs by one base, so this may be a read error. The chain uses TRBV4-1 and TRBJ2-5, with no clear D. The CDR3 is made up of 14 amino acids. CDR1 MGHRA and CDR2 YSYEKL come from the germline V gene. CDR3: CASSQAERQEAQYF. CDR3 nucleotide sequence: TGCGCCAGCAGCCAAGCGGAGCGACAAGAGGCCCAGTACTTC.

This clonotype was picked up one time. The chain recombines TRBV20-1 with TRBJ1-6; D unresolved. The germline V gene has CDR1 DFQATT and CDR2 SNEGSKA (reference sequence). This CDR3 region has 16 residues. V was clipped by 1 base and J by 5 bases, with 15 bases between them. The CDR3 DNA reads TGCAGTGCTAGAGTAGGTGGAGGGCCCAATAATTCACCCCTCCACTTT. Translated: CSARVGGGPNNSPLHF.

This clonotype has a count of ten or more. The V and J genes are TRBV30 and TRBJ1-5; possible D gene TRBD1, 5 bases. Germline V gene sequence: CDR1 GTSNPN, CDR2 SVGIG (reference sequence). Trimming took off 2 bases at V and 8 bases at J, with 13 bases between the two ends. This CDR3 is built from 13 residues. DNA of the CDR3: TGTGCCTGGAGTCGGGGGATCTTAAAGCCCCAGCATTTT. This translates into CAWSRGILKPQHF.

This clonotype was recorded many times. The chain carries TRBV7-9 and TRBJ2-1; D may be TRBD2 (6 bases). V was trimmed by 5 bases and J by 8 bases, leaving 19 bases between them. This CDR3 comprises 15 residues. CDR1 and CDR2 from the germline V gene are SEHNR and FQNEAQ (reference sequence). CDR3 in amino acids: CASSPSAGFRHEQFF. In DNA form, the CDR3 reads TGTGCCAGCAGCCCCTCGGCGGGGTTTCGGCATGAGCAGTTCTTC.

This clonotype has a count of ten or more. J is TRBJ2-7 and V is TRBV10-1, with 8 bases aligning to TRBD2. This CDR3 is built from 15 residues. The V and J ends lost 4 bases and 0 bases, in that order; junction bases with no gene match: 5. Germline V gene data show CDR1 as WNHNN and CDR2 as SYGVQD (reference sequence). CDR3 sequence (DNA): TGCGCCAGCAGTGTCCAAGCGGGAGCCTCCTACGAGCAGTACTTC. Translation gives CASSVQAGASYEQYF.

This chain links TRBV25-1 with TRBJ1-4, with D uncertain. The CDR3 extends over 15 amino acids. With 2 bases removed from V and 5 bases from J, the gap between germline ends came to 12 bases. CDR1 and CDR2 from the germline V gene are MGHDK and SYGVNS. CDR3 protein: CASSERGSINEKLFF. CDR3 DNA sequence: TGTGCCAGCAGTGAACGAGGCAGCATAAATGAAAAACTGTTTTTT.

Ten or more counts support this clonotype. This chain connects TRBV27 to TRBJ1-1; D remains unclear. CDR3 length: 13 residues. The V and J ends lost 0 bases and 4 bases respectively, with 6 bases between them. Germline CDR1 and CDR2: MNHEY and SMNVEV (reference sequence). The CDR3 DNA follows: TGTGCCAGCAGTTTATCGGAGGGCACTGAAGCTTTCTTT. Translation gives CASSLSEGTEAFF.

The chain joins TRBV5-1 to TRBJ2-6; D call uncertain. The CDR3 has 13 residues. V was shortened by 7 bases and J by 2 bases, with 7 bases between the two germline ends. Germline-derived CDR1 and CDR2 are SGHRS and YFSETQ. The CDR3 DNA follows: TGCGCCAGCTGGAACACTGGGGCCAACGTCCTGACTTTC. Translation gives CASWNTGANVLTF.